These T cell receptor beta chains were read from a single sample in a study of neurological immune-mediated disorders. TCRdb recomputed calls from the 5' RACE reads with MiXCR, one row per CDR3 protein. This repertoire shows about 120,000 distinct CDR3 sequences, 3% to 3.5% found once; its top ten account for 1% to 1.5%. Sequencing was carried out using PBMCs. The receptor set was obtained from a woman between 25 and 40 years old with multiple sclerosis. Each CDR3 is given with its conserved first and last residue. The D gene is left open where the match is weak. Only some rows state a clone size, as once, few, many or a class for expanded clones.

j_call	clone_size	cdr3_length	v_call	d_call	cdr3_aa	cdr3_nt
TRBJ2-4	many	14	TRBV20-1	NA	CSARPRGAKNIQYF	TGCAGTGCTAGGCCCAGGGGTGCCAAAAACATTCAGTACTTC
TRBJ1-1	NA	13	TRBV7-2	NA	CASSFSSGDRAFF	TGTGCCAGCAGCTTTTCTTCCGGGGACCGAGCTTTCTTT
TRBJ1-1	many	14	TRBV28	NA	CASRAGSWDTEAFF	TGTGCCAGCAGGGCCGGGAGTTGGGACACTGAAGCTTTCTTT
TRBJ2-5	many	14	TRBV5-6	TRBD1	CASRSGQHQETQYF	TGTGCCAGCAGGTCGGGACAGCACCAAGAGACCCAGTACTTC
TRBJ1-5	many	14	TRBV7-2	NA	CASSLNRWDQPQHF	TGTGCCAGCAGCTTAAACCGGTGGGATCAGCCCCAGCATTTT
TRBJ2-3	many	14	TRBV9	NA	CASSVAGLPDTQYF	TGTGCCAGCAGCGTAGCTGGGTTACCAGATACGCAGTATTTT
TRBJ2-1	many	13	TRBV7-2	NA	CASSLGGVNEQFF	TGTGCCAGCAGCTTAGGGGGGGTCAATGAGCAGTTCTTC
TRBJ2-5	NA	16	TRBV7-6	TRBD2	CASSLVAGARQETQYF	TGTGCCAGCAGCTTAGTGGCGGGAGCACGGCAAGAGACCCAGTACTTC
TRBJ1-5	many	16	TRBV11-2	TRBD1	CASSAGTGLPNQPQHF	TGTGCCAGCAGCGCCGGGACAGGTCTTCCAAATCAGCCCCAGCATTTT
TRBJ2-7	many	13	TRBV15	TRBD2	CATRGGGDYEQYF	TGTGCCACGCGGGGGGGTGGGGATTACGAGCAGTACTTC
TRBJ2-1	many	17	TRBV3-1	TRBD2	CASSQDRPAGEDNEQFF	TGTGCCAGCAGCCAAGATCGTCCAGCGGGAGAGGACAATGAGCAGTTCTTC
TRBJ2-1	NA	12	TRBV5-5	NA	CDSTRSNNEQFF	TGTGACAGCACCAGATCTAACAATGAGCAGTTCTTC
TRBJ1-2	NA	13	TRBV5-3	NA	CARSLLGRGGYTF	TGTGCCAGAAGCTTGTTGGGACGGGGCGGCTACACCTTC
TRBJ2-3	many	14	TRBV20-1	TRBD1	CSAGQGRFSDTQYF	TGCAGTGCCGGACAGGGGAGATTTTCAGATACGCAGTATTTT
TRBJ1-5	few	12	TRBV30	NA	CAWSVRGQPQHF	TGTGCCTGGAGTGTACGTGGTCAGCCCCAGCATTTT
TRBJ2-1	many	13	TRBV20-1	NA	CSAYPRRTNEQFF	TGCAGTGCTTACCCCCGGAGGACCAATGAGCAGTTCTTC
TRBJ2-1	many	12	TRBV29-1	TRBD2	CAGREGRNEQFF	TGCGCAGGGCGGGAGGGCCGGAATGAGCAGTTCTTC
TRBJ2-1	many	13	TRBV10-1	NA	CASSDRRANEQFF	TGCGCCAGCAGTGACAGGCGGGCTAATGAGCAGTTCTTC
TRBJ2-7	NA	15	TRBV7-6	NA	CASSSRGQGSYEQYF	TGTGCCAGCAGCTCGAGGGGACAAGGATCCTACGAGCAGTACTTC
TRBJ2-7	many	13	TRBV7-8	NA	CASSQGTLVEQYF	TGTGCCAGCAGCCAGGGGACACTAGTCGAGCAGTACTTC
TRBJ2-7	many	14	TRBV4-3	NA	CASSQDSQGYEQYF	TGCGCCAGCAGCCAAGATAGCCAGGGTTACGAGCAGTACTTC
TRBJ1-4	many	12	TRBV7-2	NA	CASGLRGEKLFF	TGTGCCAGCGGTTTGAGGGGAGAAAAACTGTTTTTT
TRBJ2-1	many	15	TRBV20-1	NA	CSARDTPGAYNEQFF	TGCAGTGCTAGAGATACCCCAGGGGCGTACAATGAGCAGTTCTTC
TRBJ2-2	many	14	TRBV9	NA	CASSVGGRTGELFF	TGTGCCAGCAGCGTAGGGGGGAGAACCGGGGAGCTGTTTTTT
TRBJ2-3	NA	13	TRBV27	NA	CASSFGGSDTQYF	TGTGCCAGCAGTTTTGGGGGATCCGATACGCAGTATTTT
TRBJ2-7	NA	14	TRBV29-1	NA	CSVGPQGASYEQYF	TGCAGCGTTGGGCCCCAGGGCGCCTCCTACGAGCAGTACTTC
TRBJ1-6	many	13	TRBV27	NA	CASSYSPASPLHF	TGTGCCAGCAGTTACTCCCCGGCGTCACCCCTCCACTTT